The T cell receptor beta chain described here comes from a study of graft-versus-host responses after intestinal transplantation. Study-level information: All recipients got anti-thymocyte globulin induction, then tacrolimus and steroids for 3 to 4 years.

Worth noting for this clone: As yet, its antigen is unknown.

The protocol was immunoSEQ multiplex PCR, while the TCRdb copy is restricted to in-frame clones and leaves out a portion. The sample lists about 86,000 clones; 90% to 95% were seen once. The CDR3 consists of 14 residues. The germline V gene has CDR1 SEHNR and CDR2 FQNEAQ (reference sequence). V dropped 1 base and J dropped 4 bases, with 7 bases sitting between them. Study results and caveats: High graft-versus-host to host-versus-graft clonal ratios were seen in allografts of patients with graft-donor T cell macrochimerism.

The V and J genes are TRBV7-9 and TRBJ1-4; D is undetermined. This clonotype was sampled from a human donor who received an intestinal transplant. Sequenced here: unstimulated CD8+ T cells sorted from spleen or lymph node cells, sampled before intestinal transplant. CDR3 nucleotide sequence: TGTGCCAGCAGCTTAGTAGAGGGTAATGAAAAACTGTTTTTT. This encodes CASSLVEGNEKLFF.